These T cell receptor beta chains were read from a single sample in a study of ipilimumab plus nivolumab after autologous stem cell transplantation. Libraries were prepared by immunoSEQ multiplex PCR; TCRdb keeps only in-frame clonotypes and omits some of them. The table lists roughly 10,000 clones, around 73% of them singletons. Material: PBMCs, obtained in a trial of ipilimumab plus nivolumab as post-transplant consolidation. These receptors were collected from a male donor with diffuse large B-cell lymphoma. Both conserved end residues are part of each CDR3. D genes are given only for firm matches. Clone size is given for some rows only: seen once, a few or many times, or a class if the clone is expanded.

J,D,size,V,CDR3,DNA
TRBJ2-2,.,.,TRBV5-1,CASSLAVTGELFF,TGCGCCAGCAGCTTGGCCGTCACCGGGGAGCTGTTTTTT
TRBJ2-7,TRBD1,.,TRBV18,CASSPAGGSYEQYF,TGTGCCAGCTCACCGGCAGGGGGCTCCTACGAGCAGTACTTC
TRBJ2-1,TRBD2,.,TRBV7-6,CASSILLAGKDEQFF,TGTGCCAGCAGCATACTACTAGCGGGGAAGGATGAGCAGTTCTTC
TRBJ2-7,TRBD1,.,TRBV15,CATSRGTGGYEQYF,TGTGCCACCAGCAGAGGGACAGGGGGCTACGAGCAGTACTTC
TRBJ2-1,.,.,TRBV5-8,CASSLEARNINNEQFF,TGTGCCAGCAGCTTGGAGGCTAGAAATATCAACAATGAGCAGTTCTTC
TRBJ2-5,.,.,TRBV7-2,CASSLKETQYF,TGTGCCAGCAGCTTAAAAGAGACCCAGTACTTC
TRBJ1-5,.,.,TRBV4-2,CASSLSFTGIYSNQPQHF,TGTGCCAGCAGCCTTTCGTTTACAGGGATTTATAGCAATCAGCCCCAGCATTTT
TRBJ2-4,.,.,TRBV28,CASDGTGIQYF,TGTGCCAGCGACGGAACGGGGATTCAGTACTTC
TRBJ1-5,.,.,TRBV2,CASSDREPNQPQHF,TGTGCCAGCAGTGACAGGGAACCCAATCAGCCCCAGCATTTT
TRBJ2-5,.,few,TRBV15,CATSGWGEQETQYF,TGTGCCACCAGCGGCTGGGGGGAACAAGAGACCCAGTACTTC
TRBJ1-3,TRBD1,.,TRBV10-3,CAISEPGQGALSGNTIYF,TGTGCCATCAGTGAGCCGGGACAGGGGGCTCTCTCTGGAAACACCATATATTTT
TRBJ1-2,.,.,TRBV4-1,CASSQVSSGNHGYTF,TGCGCCAGCAGCCAAGTTAGCTCAGGAAATCATGGCTACACCTTC
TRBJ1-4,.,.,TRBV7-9,CASSHRLRVEKLFF,TGTGCCAGCAGCCACCGCTTGCGGGTAGAAAAACTGTTTTTT
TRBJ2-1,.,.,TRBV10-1,CASSGVGFSGFNEQFF,TGCGCCAGCAGTGGGGTGGGTTTCTCAGGGTTCAATGAGCAGTTCTTC
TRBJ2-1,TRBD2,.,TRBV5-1,CASSLVVAGGNEQFF,TGCGCCAGCAGCTTGGTTGTAGCGGGGGGCAATGAGCAGTTCTTC
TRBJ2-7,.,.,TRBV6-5,CASSPRFGAEQYF,TGTGCCAGCAGTCCTAGATTTGGTGCCGAGCAGTACTTC
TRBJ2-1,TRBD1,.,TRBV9,CASSVEGQGLDEQFF,TGTGCCAGCAGCGTAGAGGGACAGGGGCTGGATGAGCAGTTCTTC
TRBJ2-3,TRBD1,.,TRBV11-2,CASSSGQGIGPDTQYF,TGTGCCAGCAGTAGCGGACAGGGGATCGGCCCAGATACGCAGTATTTT
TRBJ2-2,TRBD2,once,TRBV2,CASSEWTSGGDMNTGELFF,TGTGCCAGCAGCGAATGGACTAGCGGGGGAGACATGAACACCGGGGAGCTGTTTTTT
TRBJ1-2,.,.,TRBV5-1,CASSLAPGASGYDGYTF,TGCGCCAGCAGCTTGGCCCCGGGGGCCTCGGGGTACGACGGCTACACCTTC